The source of this T cell receptor (beta chain) is a study of blood T cell repertoires in COVID-19 (dated by TCRdb to the early 2020s). As for the study more broadly: The collaborator samples originated in the United States, Italy and Spain and spanned the acute and convalescent phases of COVID-19. The samples were drawn from two sources: the first 160 participants of the ongoing ImmuneRACE study, and 950 to 1,500 subjects contributed by 6 global collaborators. The repertoires were made available in a free public database intended to serve as a resource for research on the immune response to SARS-CoV-2. Where available, HLA class I and class II types were obtained from metadata supplied by the sample provider rather than from assay-based typing. Deeply sampled blood TCRbeta repertoires from subjects exposed to, actively infected with, or recovered from COVID-19 were included in the dataset. The material from the prospective study consisted of cDNA or gDNA derived from T cells, B-cell-depleted T cells, or PBMCs. Sample metadata almost always included a de-identified subject ID, COVID-19 status, age in years and sex. The study at large found these results: Clinical and demographic metadata were provided uncurated, with the amount varying by source and participant.

Concerning this clone: Its recognized antigen is unknown. There are no base qualities to consult, and no much larger clone falls within one base.

The CDR3, cysteine through phenylalanine, is 15 amino acids long. The entry retains the CDR3 DNA only, 45 bases that are in frame from base 1. Trimming takes 6 bases from V and 2 bases from J, and the germline ends sit 17 bases apart. In the germline V gene, CDR1 corresponds to MNHEY and CDR2 to SVGAGI. Another Seattle source contributed samples from volunteer blood donors who had recovered from COVID-19. The collaborating institutions used their own protocols to collect whole blood in K2EDTA tubes. For TCRbeta analysis, collaborators shipped samples in one of three forms: frozen whole blood, isolated PBMCs, or DNA extracted from either of those sample types. TCRbeta CDR3 regions were amplified from genomic DNA by means of the immunoSEQ Assay, a bias-controlled multiplex PCR. Concerning the study's data processing: The number of nucleated cells in each sample was estimated by amplification of reference gene primers within the assay. Sequence reads were collapsed and filtered to measure the absolute abundance of every unique TCRbeta CDR3 rearrangement. For each sample, productive Simpson clonality was calculated by taking the square root of Simpson's diversity index across productive rearrangements. This immuneACCESS table, as held by TCRdb, lists in-frame sequences with V and J called but not all clones. Of the missing ones, under half trace to an unresolved V gene in checked studies; the others have no known cause. Clone size and V and J calls were adopted from that table, with D and trimming inferred from the DNA. The sample profile shows hundreds of thousands of clones; around 88% of them were found once. Clones ranked in the top ten supply 5.5% to 8.5% of the sample.

The chain joins TRBV6-5 to TRBJ2-7; TRBD1 is a weak D gene call, 6 bases matching. The sequenced sample consisted of peripheral blood. The sequence was collected from a woman in her 30s who had recovered from COVID-19. CDR3 sequence: CASRLTGTYPYEQYF. The DNA sequence is TGTGCCAGCAGGCTGACCGGGACATACCCCTACGAGCAGTACTTC.